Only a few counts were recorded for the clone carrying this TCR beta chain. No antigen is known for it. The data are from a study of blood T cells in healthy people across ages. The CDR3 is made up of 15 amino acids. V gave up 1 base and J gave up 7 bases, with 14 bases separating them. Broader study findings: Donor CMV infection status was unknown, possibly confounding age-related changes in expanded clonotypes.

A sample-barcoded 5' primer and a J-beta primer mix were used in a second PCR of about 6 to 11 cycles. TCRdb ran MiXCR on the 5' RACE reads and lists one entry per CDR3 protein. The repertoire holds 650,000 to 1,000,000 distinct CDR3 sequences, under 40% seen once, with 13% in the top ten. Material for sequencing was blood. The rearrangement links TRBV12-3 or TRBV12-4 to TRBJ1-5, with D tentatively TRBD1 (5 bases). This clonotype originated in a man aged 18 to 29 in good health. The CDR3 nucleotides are TGTGCCAGCAGTTTAGAGGCGACAGTAGACCAGCCCCAGCATTTT. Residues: CASSLEATVDQPQHF.